This T cell receptor (beta chain) was documented in a study of blood T cell repertoires in COVID-19. Whole-study context: Samples representing acute and convalescent COVID-19 were sourced from the United States, Italy and Spain. The analysed material was cDNA or gDNA that came from T cells, B-cell-depleted T cells, or PBMCs.

The CDR3 consists of 14 residues. Germline CDR1 SGHTA, CDR2 FQGNSA. With V trimmed by 8 bases and J by 6 bases, 7 bases remained unmatched. The authors' processing: For nucleated cells, counts were estimated from reference gene primer amplification. Measured with immunoSEQ multiplex PCR; TCRdb has only the in-frame clones, and not every one. The DNA gave D and trimming, while V, J and clone size come from that table. The sample includes over 85,000 clones, more than 70% of them seen just once. The TCR comes from a human donor with acute or convalescent COVID-19. The donor label of this sample is uncertain. The sequencing sample was made of peripheral blood. V gene TRBV7-2 combines with J gene TRBJ2-2, with 9 positions matching TRBD2. The CDR3 nucleotides are TGTGCCAGCGCGCGGCGGGGGGGCGCCGGGGAGCTGTTTTTT. It codes for CASARRGGAGELFF.